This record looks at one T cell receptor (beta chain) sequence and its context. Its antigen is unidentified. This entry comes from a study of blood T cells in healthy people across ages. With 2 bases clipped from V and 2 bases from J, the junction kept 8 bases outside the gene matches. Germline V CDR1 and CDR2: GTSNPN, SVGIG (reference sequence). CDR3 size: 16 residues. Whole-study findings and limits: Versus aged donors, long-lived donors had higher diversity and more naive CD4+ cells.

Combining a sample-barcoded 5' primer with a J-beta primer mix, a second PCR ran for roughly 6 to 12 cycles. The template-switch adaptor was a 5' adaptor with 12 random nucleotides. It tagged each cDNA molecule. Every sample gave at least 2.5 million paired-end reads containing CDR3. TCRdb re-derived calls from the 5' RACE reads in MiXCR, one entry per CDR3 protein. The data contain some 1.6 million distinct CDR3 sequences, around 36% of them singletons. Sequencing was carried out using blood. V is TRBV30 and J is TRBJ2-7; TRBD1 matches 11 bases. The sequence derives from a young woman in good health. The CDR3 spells CAWSSTPGQGAYEQYF. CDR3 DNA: TGTGCCTGGAGTTCAACCCCGGGACAGGGGGCCTACGAGCAGTACTTC. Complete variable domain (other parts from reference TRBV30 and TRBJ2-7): SQTIHQWPATLVQPVGSPLSLECTVEGTSNPNLYWYRQAAGRGLQLLFYSVGIGQISSEVPQNLSASRPQDRQFILSSKKLLLSDSGFYLCAWSSTPGQGAYEQYFGPGTRLTVT.